These 2 T cell receptor beta chains were all obtained from the same sample, sequenced in a study of CD8+CD57+ T cells in acquired aplastic anemia. Genomic DNA served as template for TCR beta VDJ and CDR3 profiling. TCRdb reprocessed the reads via MiXCR and lists one record per CDR3 protein. The repertoire consists of fewer than 200,000 distinct CDR3 sequences, with 55% to 80% occurring once and the leading ten covering over 40%. Sequenced: sorted CD4+, CD8+, or CD8+CD57+ T cells (not recorded which) from PBMCs. Source of these receptors: a human donor in good health.

This clonotype was detected many times. The chain has TRBV11-1 and TRBJ2-7; D not certain. V was trimmed by 2 bases and J by 7 bases, leaving 9 bases between them. Germline CDR1 and CDR2: SGHAT and FQDESV (reference sequence). This CDR3 is 12 amino acids long. The CDR3 bases are TGTGCCAGCAGCTTATATGAGAGGGAGCAGTACTTC. Its protein product is CASSLYEREQYF.

The gene calls are TRBV5-4 and TRBJ1-6; D is unresolved. The V end lost 5 bases, the J end lost 9 bases, and 15 bases lay between the germline ends. Germline V gives CDR1 SGHNT, CDR2 YYREEE (reference sequence). The CDR3 has 14 amino acids. CDR3 residues: CASSPDKPVSPLHF. The DNA for the CDR3 is TGTGCCAGCAGTCCCGACAAGCCCGTTTCACCCCTCCACTTT.